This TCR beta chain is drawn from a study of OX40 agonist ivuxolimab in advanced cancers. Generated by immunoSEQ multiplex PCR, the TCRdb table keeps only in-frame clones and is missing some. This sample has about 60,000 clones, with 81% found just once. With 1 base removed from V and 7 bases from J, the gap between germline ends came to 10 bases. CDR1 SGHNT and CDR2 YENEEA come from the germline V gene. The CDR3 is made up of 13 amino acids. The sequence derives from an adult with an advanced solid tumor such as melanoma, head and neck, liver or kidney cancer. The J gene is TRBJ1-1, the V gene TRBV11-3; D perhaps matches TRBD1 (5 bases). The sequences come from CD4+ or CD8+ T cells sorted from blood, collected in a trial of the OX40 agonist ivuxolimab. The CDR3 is CASSLGQGLEAFF. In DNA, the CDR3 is TGTGCCAGCAGCTTAGGGCAGGGTCTTGAAGCTTTCTTT.